Sequencing of this T cell receptor beta chain was carried out in a study of blood T cell repertoires in COVID-19. About the study: From the United States, Italy and Spain came samples of acute and convalescent COVID-19. PBMCs, B-cell-depleted T cells, or T cells provided the cDNA or gDNA that made up the material.

Germline lookup yields CDR1 SGHAT and CDR2 FQNNGV. Trimming stripped 6 bases from V and 4 bases from J, with 12 bases between. The CDR3 loop spans 14 amino acids. As originally analysed: Quantification of nucleated cells was approximated via reference gene primer amplification. Produced via immunoSEQ multiplex PCR; TCRdb's table is partial and in-frame only. D and trimming were read from the DNA, whereas the V and J calls and clone size are those reported in that table. This table holds approximately 72,000 clones, about nine tenths found once. This receptor was taken from a woman in her sixties or seventies with acute or convalescent COVID-19. The rearrangement links TRBV11-2 to TRBJ2-2, with D perhaps TRBD1 (5 bases). The material sequenced was peripheral blood. The CDR3 loop reads CASRNQGSTGELFF. Here the CDR3 DNA reads TGTGCCAGCAGGAACCAGGGATCCACCGGGGAGCTGTTTTTT.